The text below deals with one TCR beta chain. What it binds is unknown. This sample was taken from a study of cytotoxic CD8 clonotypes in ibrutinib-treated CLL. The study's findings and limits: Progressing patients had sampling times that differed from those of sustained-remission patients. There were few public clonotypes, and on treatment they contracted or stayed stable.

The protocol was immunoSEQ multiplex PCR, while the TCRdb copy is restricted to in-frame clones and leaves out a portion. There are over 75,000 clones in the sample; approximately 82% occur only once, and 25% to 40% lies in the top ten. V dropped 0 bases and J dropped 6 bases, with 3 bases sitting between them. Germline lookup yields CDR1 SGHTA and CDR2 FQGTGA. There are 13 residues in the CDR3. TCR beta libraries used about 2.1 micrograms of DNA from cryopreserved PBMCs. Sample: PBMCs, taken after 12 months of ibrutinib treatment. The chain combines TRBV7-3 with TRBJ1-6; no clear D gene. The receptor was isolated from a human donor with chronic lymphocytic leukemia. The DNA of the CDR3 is TGTGCCAGCAGCTTAACAAGTAATTCACCCCTCCACTTT. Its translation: CASSLTSNSPLHF. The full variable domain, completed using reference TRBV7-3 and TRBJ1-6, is GAGVSQTPSNKVTEKGKYVELRCDPISGHTALYWYRQSLGQGPEFLIYFQGTGAADDSGLPNDRFFAVRPEGSVSTLKIQRTERGDSAVYLCASSLTSNSPLHFGNGTRLTVT.